The 21 T cell receptor beta chains below all came from one sample that was sequenced in a study of neurological immune-mediated disorders (dated by TCRdb to between 2018 and 2021). Libraries were constructed by 5' RACE. Sequencer: Illumina HiSeq 2500. TCRdb passed the public sequencing reads through fastp at Q25 and MiXCR, retaining productive beta sequences. Every distinct CDR3 protein forms one entry, paired with its most common genes and DNA. The sample table contains 30,000 to 50,000 distinct CDR3 sequences; only one count was recorded for roughly 6.9% of them. The ten top clones hold about 6% of the sample. Sequencing was carried out using CD4+ T cells from blood. The receptors were gathered from a man aged 45-65 years in good health.

This clonotype was counted at least ten times. This rearrangement joins TRBV4-2 to TRBJ2-1; maybe TRBD2 (6 bases). V was trimmed by 0 bases and J by 7 bases, leaving 19 bases between them. Germline V CDR1 and CDR2: LGHNA, YNFKEQ. The CDR3 is made up of 17 amino acids. CDR3 sequence reads: CASSQEIKEGSKNEQFF. The CDR3 DNA reads as TGTGCCAGCAGCCAAGAGATAAAGGAGGGAAGTAAAAATGAGCAGTTCTTC.

This clonotype showed up many times. This chain uses TRBV20-1 with TRBJ2-1, with 14 bases matching TRBD2. Germline CDR1 DFQATT, CDR2 SNEGSKA (reference sequence). CDR3 length equals 16 residues. The trim removed 2 bases at V and 5 bases at J, leaving 5 bases unmatched. This CDR3 reads CSARTGLAGGDNEQFF. CDR3 bases: TGCAGTGCTAGAACCGGACTAGCGGGAGGAGACAATGAGCAGTTCTTC.

This clonotype was counted ten times or more. V gene TRBV2 combines with J gene TRBJ2-2; the match to TRBD2 covers 12 bases. Unmatched junction bases numbered 9, after V lost 6 bases and J lost 4 bases. Germline lookup yields CDR1 SNHLY and CDR2 FYNNEI. The CDR3 spans 17 residues. The chain's CDR3 is CASSLTSGRPRTGELFF. In DNA, the CDR3 is TGTGCCAGCAGCTTAACTAGCGGGAGGCCCCGCACCGGGGAGCTGTTTTTT. Combining the CDR3 with reference TRBV2 and TRBJ2-2 gives the whole variable domain EPEVTQTPSHQVTQMGQEVILRCVPISNHLYFYWYRQILGQKVEFLVSFYNNEISEKSEIFDDQFSVERPDGSNFTLKIRSTKLEDSAMYFCASSLTSGRPRTGELFFGEGSRLTVL.

This clonotype was recorded many times. The chain couples TRBV5-6 to TRBJ2-7, with D perhaps matching TRBD1 (6 bases). Germline V lookup: CDR1 SGHDT, CDR2 YYEEEE. V was clipped by 1 base and J by 2 bases, with 19 bases between them. This CDR3 has 17 residues. The CDR3 nucleotides read TGTGCCAGCAGCTTGATGGAGAACAGGGCATGGGCCTACGAGCAGTACTTC. Translated, it gives CASSLMENRAWAYEQYF.

This clonotype has at least ten counts. The chain couples TRBV7-2 to TRBJ2-7, with D unresolved. Germline V CDR1 and CDR2: SGHTA, FQGNSA. The CDR3 loop spans 14 amino acids. V was pared by 1 base and J by 0 bases, with 7 bases between. The CDR3 reads CASSLERLSYEQYF. CDR3 nucleotide sequence: TGTGCCAGCAGCTTAGAACGGCTCTCCTACGAGCAGTACTTC.

This clonotype was picked up many times. The rearrangement joins TRBV4-3 to TRBJ2-3; D unclear. The CDR3 is made up of 13 amino acids. CDR1 and CDR2 from the germline V gene are LGHNA and YSLEER. V lost 0 bases and J 3 bases, leaving 4 bases between the germline ends. The CDR3 sequence is CASSQDLTDTQYF. The DNA for the CDR3 is TGCGCCAGCAGCCAAGATCTGACAGATACGCAGTATTTT.

This clonotype was detected many times. CDR3: CASRPGSVYEQYF. For the CDR3, the DNA is TGTGCCAGCAGGCCGGGATCCGTGTACGAGCAGTACTTC. The chain uses TRBV28 and TRBJ2-7; the D gene is possibly TRBD2 (5 bases). This CDR3 is 13 amino acids long. The germline V gene encodes CDR1 MDHEN and CDR2 SYDVKM. The ends were cut back, 6 bases at V and 4 bases at J, with 13 bases in the middle. Based on the CDR3 plus reference TRBV28 and TRBJ2-7, the full variable domain is DVKVTQSSRYLVKRTGEKVFLECVQDMDHENMFWYRQDPGLGLRLIYFSYDVKMKEKGDIPEGYSVSREKKERFSLILESASTNQTSMYLCASRPGSVYEQYFGPGTRLTVT.

Many counts were recorded for this clonotype. The chain uses TRBV5-1 and TRBJ2-1, with TRBD2 identical over 15 bases. The germline V gene has CDR1 SGHRS and CDR2 YFSETQ. With 4 bases clipped from V and 7 bases from J, the junction kept 21 bases outside the gene matches. The CDR3 totals 21 residues. CDR3 amino acids: CASSTSLNRTSGRAIWNEQFF. The CDR3 nucleotides are TGCGCCAGCAGCACTTCCCTCAACCGGACTAGCGGGAGGGCCATATGGAATGAGCAGTTCTTC.

In its sample, this clonotype was seen many times. This chain connects TRBV7-2 to TRBJ2-7; tentatively, D is TRBD2 (6 bases). The CDR3 contains 14 residues. The germline V and J ends were trimmed by 2 bases and 9 bases, with 17 bases remaining between them. Germline values: CDR1 SGHTA, CDR2 FQGNSA. CDR3 protein: CASSLYRESLWQYF. The CDR3 DNA is TGTGCCAGCAGCTTATACCGGGAGAGCCTCTGGCAGTACTTC.

The chain has TRBV6-1 and TRBJ2-1; D uncertain. V was clipped by 4 bases and J by 9 bases, with 7 bases between them. Germline V gene lookup returns CDR1 MNHNS and CDR2 SASEGT. The CDR3 contains 11 residues. In DNA, the CDR3 is TGTGCCAGCAGTGCTTTAGTTGAGCAGTTCTTC. It specifies CASSALVEQFF.

This clonotype was counted at least ten times. The chain is built from TRBV20-1 and TRBJ2-1; D may be TRBD2 (6 bases). Per the germline V gene, CDR1 is DFQATT and CDR2 is SNEGSKA (reference sequence). CDR3 length: 13 residues. Trimming took off 3 bases at V and 6 bases at J, with 12 bases between the two ends. The CDR3 region has the DNA TGCAGTGCTAGTGGCCCTAGCGTCAATGAGCAGTTCTTC. This codes for CSASGPSVNEQFF.

At least ten counts were recorded for this clonotype. This chain links TRBV27 with TRBJ1-4; a weak D match, TRBD1 (5 bases). The CDR3 has 13 residues. Trimming took off 7 bases at V and 8 bases at J, with 14 bases between the two ends. Germline values: CDR1 MNHEY, CDR2 SMNVEV (reference sequence). CDR3 residues: CASKGYRTEKLFF. The CDR3, as DNA: TGTGCCAGCAAGGGGTATAGGACCGAAAAACTGTTTTTT. Together with reference TRBV27 and TRBJ1-4, the CDR3 gives the full variable domain: EAQVTQNPRYLITVTGKKLTVTCSQNMNHEYMSWYRQDPGLGLRQIYYSMNVEVTDKGDVPEGYKVSRKEKRNFPLILESPSPNQTSLYFCASKGYRTEKLFFGSGTQLSVL.

This clonotype was counted ten times or more. The rearrangement joins TRBV20-1 to TRBJ1-6, with 7 bases matching TRBD1. Germline CDR1 and CDR2: DFQATT and SNEGSKA (reference sequence). The CDR3 extends over 15 amino acids. The J segment lost 8 bases and the V segment lost 5 bases, leaving 12 bases of the junction unmatched. The CDR3 is CSADPGQQIYSPLHF. CDR3 DNA sequence: TGCAGTGCTGATCCGGGACAGCAAATTTATTCACCCCTCCACTTT.

The CDR3 sequence: CSARVRSSYEQYF. CDR3 DNA sequence: TGCAGTGCTAGGGTGAGGAGCTCCTACGAGCAGTACTTC. The V call is TRBV20-1, the J call TRBJ2-7; D not certain. V shed 3 bases and J shed 0 bases, with 9 bases lying between them. The CDR3 sequence is 13 residues long. Germline CDR1 and CDR2: DFQATT and SNEGSKA (reference sequence).

V usage is TRBV15 and J usage is TRBJ2-7, with 10 bases identical to TRBD1. Germline CDR1 LNHNV, CDR2 YYDKDF (reference sequence). The CDR3 runs to 16 residues. The V segment lost 1 base and the J segment 7 bases; nucleotides outside the gene matches: 10. The CDR3 DNA sequence: TGTGCCACCAGCAGAGCGAACCGGGACAGGGGAAGAGAGCAGTACTTC. Protein sequence: CATSRANRDRGREQYF.

At least ten counts were recorded for this clonotype. The rearrangement links TRBV6-5 to TRBJ2-2; 8 bases map to TRBD2. CDR1 and CDR2 from the germline V gene are MNHEY and SVGAGI. The J segment lost 5 bases and the V segment lost 6 bases, leaving 8 bases of the junction unmatched. The CDR3 sequence is 15 residues long. The CDR3: CASRRAGVGTGELFF. CDR3 in DNA: TGTGCCAGCAGGAGAGCGGGAGTGGGTACCGGGGAGCTGTTTTTT.

This clonotype was picked up many times. The chain has TRBV24-1 and TRBJ2-7; D is possibly TRBD1 or TRBD2 (5 bases each). Trimming took off 3 bases at V and 4 bases at J, with 9 bases between the two ends. Germline V gene lookup returns CDR1 KGHDR and CDR2 SFDVKD. The CDR3 sequence is 13 residues long. In DNA, the CDR3 is TGTGCCACCAGTGATGGGGGTGGTTACGAGCAGTACTTC. Translated: CATSDGGGYEQYF.

This clonotype was observed many times. V usage is TRBV12-3 or TRBV12-4 and J usage is TRBJ2-5; 8 nucleotides align to TRBD2. Trimming removed 5 bases from V and 5 bases from J; junction bases left unmatched: 10. The CDR3 consists of 15 residues. CDR3 bases: TGTGCCAGCAGTCCGGGACTAGTAGGGCGGGAGACCCAGTACTTC. Its protein product is CASSPGLVGRETQYF.

This clonotype appeared many times. This chain joins TRBV12-3 or TRBV12-4 and TRBJ1-5; D uncertain. The CDR3 is made up of 15 amino acids. Trimming took off 3 bases at V and 7 bases at J, with 16 bases between the two ends. CDR3 amino acids: CASSLSAARGQPQHF. The CDR3 nucleotides read TGTGCCAGCAGTTTGTCCGCCGCCAGAGGACAGCCCCAGCATTTT.

This clonotype was counted many times. The rearrangement uses TRBV4-1 and TRBJ2-2; 9 bases fit TRBD1. V lost 2 bases and J lost 7; bases outside the gene matches: 8. CDR1 and CDR2 from the germline V gene are MGHRA and YSYEKL. The CDR3 extends over 16 amino acids. CDR3 sequence: CASSQPDRGFSGELFF. As DNA, the CDR3 is TGCGCCAGCAGCCAACCAGACAGGGGGTTTAGCGGGGAGCTGTTTTTT.

This clonotype was picked up a small number of times. The chain combines TRBV5-1 with TRBJ1-1; TRBD1 agrees at 7 bases. This CDR3 contains 14 residues. Germline CDR1 is SGHRS and CDR2 is YFSETQ. V lost 4 bases and J lost 1; bases outside the gene matches: 4. Here the CDR3 DNA reads TGCGCCAGCAGCCGGGACAGTACGAACACTGAAGCTTTCTTT. Its translation: CASSRDSTNTEAFF.